This TCR beta chain came from a study of OX40 agonist ivuxolimab in advanced cancers. The wider study: Every patient in dose escalation had hepatocellular carcinoma, melanoma, renal cell or head and neck cancer. Of the participants, around 39% had some prior anti-PD-1, anti-PD-L1 or anti-CTLA-4 therapy, which was allowed. Study findings and constraints: Nonresponders, in some cases, also had low normalized T-cell clonal expansion. In the 0.1 to 3.0 mg/kg range, CD4+ and CD8+ blood T cells had expanded clonally by week 6.

Sequencing was performed with immunoSEQ multiplex PCR; in TCRdb, only in-frame clones are kept and a portion is missing. Here the sample spans fewer than 90,000 clones, roughly 92% being singletons. CDR3 length: 13 amino acids. Germline V gene sequence: CDR1 LNHDA, CDR2 SQIVND (reference sequence). Details on this clone: What it recognizes is unknown.

V gene TRBV19 combines with J gene TRBJ2-2; D not resolved. The clonotype originates from an adult with an advanced solid tumor such as melanoma, head and neck, liver or kidney cancer. The source material was CD4+ or CD8+ T cells sorted from blood, sampled in a trial of the OX40 agonist ivuxolimab. The CDR3 region is CAALGINTGELFF. The CDR3 region has the DNA TGTGCAGCGTTGGGCATAAACACCGGGGAGCTGTTTTTT.